This record concerns one T cell receptor beta chain sequence. The antigen remains unidentified. The sample belongs to a study of cytomegalovirus exposure and HLA in healthy donors. Overall study findings and caveats: What a later analysis showed was that several of the most significant clusters appeared linked to common viral pathogens. The classifier, whose performance was assessed in both the original and validation cohorts, reportedly diagnosed cytomegalovirus status with high specificity and sensitivity.

The CDR3 is 14 amino acids. With 4 bases removed from V and 8 bases from J, the gap between germline ends came to 12 bases. Germline values: CDR1 ENHRY, CDR2 SYGVKD. In the PCR, 60 Vbeta and 13 Jbeta primers were used. Under the authors' procedure: In a later analysis, of around 83 million unique beta chains, roughly 9.9 million appeared in at least two donors. Here immunoSEQ multiplex PCR was the method, and the copy in TCRdb shows in-frame clones only, minus some. V, J and clone size were drawn from that table, and D and trimming were deduced from the DNA. The table shows some 90,000 clones, with under 85% occurring only once.

The J gene is TRBJ1-6, the V gene TRBV10-3; maybe TRBD1 (5 bases). This TCR was recovered from a man aged 30-40 years in good health and CMV-seronegative. Sequencing was performed on PBMCs. CDR3 DNA sequence: TGTGCCATCAGTGTGGAGGGGAGGGATTCACCCCTCCACTTT. Its translation is CAISVEGRDSPLHF.